This T cell receptor (beta chain) emerged from a study of human T cells and chemical hapten exposure. This clonotype appeared a few times. MiXCR was run by TCRdb on the RACE reads, yielding one entry per CDR3 protein. The table lists 250,000 or so distinct CDR3 sequences, over 7.5% of them singletons, with 1.2% in the top ten. Trimming left V 4 bases short and J 4 bases short, with 11 bases between. The CDR3 is made up of 13 amino acids. CDR1 is SGHRS and CDR2 is YFSETQ in the germline V gene. Time point described: pre-sensitization, week 0. Described treatment: therapeutic diphenylcyclopropenone sensitization with weekly scalp DPC. Each patch-test visit's blood sample preceded patch application.

The receptor's source is a man younger than 35 with alopecia areata. Some clones in this sample may be carry-over from other donors' samples. Here the sequenced sample was whole blood, taken in connection with sensitization to the hapten diphenylcyclopropenone (DPC). The genes are TRBV5-1 and TRBJ1-2; D ambiguous. Written as DNA, the CDR3 is TGCGCCAGCAGCCGGACGGGCCTCTATGGCTACACCTTC. Residues: CASSRTGLYGYTF.